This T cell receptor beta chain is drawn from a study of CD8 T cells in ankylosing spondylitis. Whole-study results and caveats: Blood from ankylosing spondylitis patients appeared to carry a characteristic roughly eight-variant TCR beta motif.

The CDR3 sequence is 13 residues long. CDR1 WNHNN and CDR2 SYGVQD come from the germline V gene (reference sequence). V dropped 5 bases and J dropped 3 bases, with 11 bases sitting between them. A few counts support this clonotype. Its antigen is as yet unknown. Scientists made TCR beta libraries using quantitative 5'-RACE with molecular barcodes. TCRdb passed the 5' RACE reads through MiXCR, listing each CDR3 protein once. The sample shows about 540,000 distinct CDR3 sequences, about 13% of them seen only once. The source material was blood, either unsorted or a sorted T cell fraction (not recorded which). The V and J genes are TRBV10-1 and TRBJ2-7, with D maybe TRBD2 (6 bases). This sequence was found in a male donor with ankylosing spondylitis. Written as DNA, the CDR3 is TGCGCCAGCAGTTCCGGGACTTTCTACGAGCAGTACTTC. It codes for CASSSGTFYEQYF.